This T cell receptor beta chain was recovered during a study of human T cells and chemical hapten exposure. The CDR3 extends over 14 amino acids. The V end was cut by 5 bases, the J end by 2 bases, with 13 bases between. Germline CDR1 is SGHKS and CDR2 is YYEKEE (reference sequence). The time point was: pre-sensitization, week 0. The treatment: therapeutic diphenylcyclopropenone sensitization with weekly scalp DPC. TCRdb reanalysed the RACE reads using MiXCR and keeps one entry per CDR3 protein. The table records more than 80,000 distinct CDR3 sequences, under 14% of them present only once. Sequencing was performed on whole blood, taken in connection with sensitization to the hapten diphenylcyclopropenone (DPC). The rearrangement uses TRBV5-5 and TRBJ2-5; D assignment may be TRBD1 or TRBD2 (5 bases each). The sequence was obtained from a woman in her sixties or seventies with alopecia areata. Some clones in this sample may be carry-over from other donors' samples. CDR3 bases: TGTGCCAGCAGTACCCGGGGCATTCAAGAGACCCAGTACTTC. Translated, it gives CASSTRGIQETQYF. The full variable domain, completed using reference TRBV5-5 and TRBJ2-5, is DAGVTQSPTHLIKTRGQQVTLRCSPISGHKSVSWYQQVLGQGPQFIFQYYEKEERGRGNFPDRFSARQFPNYSSELNVNALLLGDSALYLCASSTRGIQETQYFGPGTRLLVL.